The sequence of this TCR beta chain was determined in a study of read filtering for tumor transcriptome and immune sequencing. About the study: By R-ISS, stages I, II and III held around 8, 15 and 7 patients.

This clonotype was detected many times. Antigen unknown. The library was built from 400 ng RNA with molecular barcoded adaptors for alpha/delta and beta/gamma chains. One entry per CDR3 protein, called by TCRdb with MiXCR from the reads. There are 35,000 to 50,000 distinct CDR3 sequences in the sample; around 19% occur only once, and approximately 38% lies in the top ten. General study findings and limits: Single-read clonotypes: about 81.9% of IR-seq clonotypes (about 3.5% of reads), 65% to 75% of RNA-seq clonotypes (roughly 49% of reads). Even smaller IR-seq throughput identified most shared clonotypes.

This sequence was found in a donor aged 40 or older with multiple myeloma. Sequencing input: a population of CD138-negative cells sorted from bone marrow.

Here the CDR3 DNA reads TGCAGCGCCACGACAGGGGGAAGTGAAGCTTTCTTT. This gives the protein CSATTGGSEAFF. V is TRBV29-1 and J is TRBJ1-1; 9 bases match TRBD1. CDR1 and CDR2 from the germline V gene are SQVTM and ANQGSEA. J was trimmed by 7 bases and V by 7 bases; bases with no gene match: 7. The CDR3 has 12 amino acids.